This entry lists 5 T cell receptor beta chains sequenced from one sample in a study of T cells in Graves' hyperthyroidism and ophthalmopathy. TCR beta CDR3 region amplification was performed from RNA transcripts. In the first-round RT-PCR of the TCR CDR3, the HTBI primer set was used. TCRdb analysed the multiplex PCR reads with MiXCR anew, one entry per CDR3 protein. The sample yields around 660,000 distinct CDR3 sequences, roughly 45% seen once. What was sequenced was peripheral blood or thyroid tissue (not recorded which). All receptors derive from an adult man with Graves' disease, either hyperthyroidism or ophthalmopathy (not recorded which).

The rearrangement links TRBV12-3 or TRBV12-4 to TRBJ1-2; D is unresolved. Trimming pared 7 bases from V and 2 bases from J, leaving 8 bases between. This CDR3 is built from 12 residues. The CDR3 DNA reads as TGTGCCAGCAAGGACGGAAACTATGGCTACACCTTC. Translation gives CASKDGNYGYTF.

This clonotype was counted a few times. The chain combines TRBV7-9 with TRBJ1-2; no firm D call. This CDR3 comprises 15 residues. The germline V gene encodes CDR1 SEHNR and CDR2 FQNEAQ (reference sequence). Between the trimmed V and J ends, which lost 3 bases and 6 bases, there was a span of 17 bases. CDR3 sequence (DNA): TGTGCCAGCAGCTTGGAACCAGTGGTCTTACATGGCTACACCTTC. Translating it yields CASSLEPVVLHGYTF.

In its sample, this clonotype was seen once. One base away lies a much larger clone, so this may be a sequencing read error. No conserved phenylalanine or tryptophan ends this CDR3, so it is likely a read error. This chain links TRBV29-1 with TRBJ1-2; no clear D. The CDR3 has 11 amino acids. Trimming took off 4 bases at V and 6 bases at J, with 9 bases between the two ends. Looked up from germline, CDR1 is SQVTM and CDR2 is ANQGSEA. Here the CDR3 DNA reads TGCAGCGTTGGGGGTTCCGATGGCTACACCCTC. It is translated as CSVGGSDGYTL.

The rearrangement joins TRBV25-1 to TRBJ1-3, with D perhaps TRBD1 (6 bases). Trimming pared 4 bases from V and 4 bases from J, leaving 11 bases between. The CDR3 runs 14 residues. Germline lookup yields CDR1 MGHDK and CDR2 SYGVNS. CDR3 amino acids: CASSAGGQGNTIYF. CDR3 nucleotide sequence: TGTGCCAGCAGTGCTGGTGGACAGGGAAACACCATATATTTT.

In regard to this clonotype: It may be a read error: a sequence one base away is much more abundant. This rearrangement joins TRBV24-1 to TRBJ2-5, with D uncertain. The germline V and J ends were trimmed by 5 bases and 3 bases, with 9 bases remaining between them. CDR1 is KGHDR, CDR2 SFDVKD, per germline. This CDR3 is built from 13 residues. In DNA, the CDR3 is TGTGCCACCAGTGGGTCCCTGGAAGAGACCCAGTACTTC. This gives the protein CATSGSLEETQYF.